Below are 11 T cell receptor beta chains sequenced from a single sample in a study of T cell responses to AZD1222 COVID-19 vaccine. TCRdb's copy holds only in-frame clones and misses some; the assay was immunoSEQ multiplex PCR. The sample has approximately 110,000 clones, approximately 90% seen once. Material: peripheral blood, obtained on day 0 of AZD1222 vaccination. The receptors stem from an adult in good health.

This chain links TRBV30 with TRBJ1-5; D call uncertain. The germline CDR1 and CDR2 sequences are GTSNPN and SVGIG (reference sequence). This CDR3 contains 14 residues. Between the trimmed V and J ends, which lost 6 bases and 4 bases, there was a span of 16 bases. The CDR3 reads CACSLGRENQPQHF. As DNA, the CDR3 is TGTGCCTGCTCCTTAGGACGGGAAAATCAGCCCCAGCATTTT.

CDR3 region: CASSPWVRSSEQYF. CDR3 nucleotide sequence: TGCGCCAGCAGCCCGTGGGTAAGGAGCAGCGAGCAGTACTTC. This sequence joins TRBV4-3 and TRBJ2-7, with unresolved D. Germline V gene sequence: CDR1 LGHNA, CDR2 YSLEER. The CDR3 has 14 residues. V was cut by 4 bases and J by 6 bases, with 16 bases left in between.

CDR3 bases: TGTGCCAGCAGTCCCCGGGCGGGCTTAGGCCAGCCCCAGCATTTT. Translated, it gives CASSPRAGLGQPQHF. V usage is TRBV27 and J usage is TRBJ1-5; D call uncertain. CDR3 length: 15 residues. V shed 5 bases and J shed 7 bases, with 18 bases lying between them. Germline V CDR1 and CDR2: MNHEY, SMNVEV (reference sequence).

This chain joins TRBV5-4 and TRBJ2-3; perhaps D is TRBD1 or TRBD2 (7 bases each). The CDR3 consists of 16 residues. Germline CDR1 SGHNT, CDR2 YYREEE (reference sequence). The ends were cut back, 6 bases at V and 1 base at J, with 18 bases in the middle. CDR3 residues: CASIPGGTAGTDTQYF. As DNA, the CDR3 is TGTGCCAGCATCCCCGGGGGGACAGCCGGCACAGATACGCAGTATTTT.

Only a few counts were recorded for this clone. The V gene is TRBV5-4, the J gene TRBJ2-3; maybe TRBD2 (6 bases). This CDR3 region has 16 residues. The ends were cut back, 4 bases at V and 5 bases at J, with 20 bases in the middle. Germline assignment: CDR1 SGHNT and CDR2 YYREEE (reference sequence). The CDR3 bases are TGTGCCAGCAGCCTGGCTGGAGGGGTTGGGGAAGATACGCAGTATTTT. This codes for CASSLAGGVGEDTQYF.

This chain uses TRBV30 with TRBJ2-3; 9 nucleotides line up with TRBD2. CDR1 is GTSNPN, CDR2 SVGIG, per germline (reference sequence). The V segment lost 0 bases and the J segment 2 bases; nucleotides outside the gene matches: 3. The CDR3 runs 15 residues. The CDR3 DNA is TGTGCCTGGAGTGTCGCTAGCGGGATCACAGATACGCAGTATTTT. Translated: CAWSVASGITDTQYF.

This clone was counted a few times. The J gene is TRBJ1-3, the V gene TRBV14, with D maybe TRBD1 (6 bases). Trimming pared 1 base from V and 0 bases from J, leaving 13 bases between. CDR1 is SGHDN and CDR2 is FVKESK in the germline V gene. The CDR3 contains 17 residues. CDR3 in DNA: TGTGCCAGCAGCCAAGGGTCTAGGGGGAGCTCTGGAAACACCATATATTTT. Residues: CASSQGSRGSSGNTIYF.

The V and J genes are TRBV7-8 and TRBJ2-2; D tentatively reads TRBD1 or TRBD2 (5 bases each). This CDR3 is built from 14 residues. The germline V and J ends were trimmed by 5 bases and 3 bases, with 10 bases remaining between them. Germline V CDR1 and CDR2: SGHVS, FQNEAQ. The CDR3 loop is CASSEGTHTGELFF. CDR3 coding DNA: TGTGCCAGCAGCGAGGGGACCCACACCGGGGAGCTGTTTTTT. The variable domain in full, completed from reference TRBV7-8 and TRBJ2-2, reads GAGVSQSPRYKVAKRGQDVALRCDPISGHVSLFWYQQALGQGPEFLTYFQNEAQLDKSGLPSDRFFAERPEGSVSTLKIQRTQQEDSAVYLCASSEGTHTGELFFGEGSRLTVL.

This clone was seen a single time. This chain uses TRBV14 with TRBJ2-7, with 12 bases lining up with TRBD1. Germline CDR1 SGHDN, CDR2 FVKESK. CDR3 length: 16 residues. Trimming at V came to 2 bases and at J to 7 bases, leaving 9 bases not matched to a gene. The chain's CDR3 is CASSQRGGTGGREQYF. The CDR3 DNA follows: TGTGCCAGCAGCCAAAGAGGCGGGACAGGGGGCCGGGAGCAGTACTTC.

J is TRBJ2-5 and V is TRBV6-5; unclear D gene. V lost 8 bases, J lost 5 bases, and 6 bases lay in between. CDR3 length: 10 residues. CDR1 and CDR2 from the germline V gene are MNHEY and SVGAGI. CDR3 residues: CASLGETQYF. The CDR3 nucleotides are TGTGCCAGCCTCGGGGAGACCCAGTACTTC.

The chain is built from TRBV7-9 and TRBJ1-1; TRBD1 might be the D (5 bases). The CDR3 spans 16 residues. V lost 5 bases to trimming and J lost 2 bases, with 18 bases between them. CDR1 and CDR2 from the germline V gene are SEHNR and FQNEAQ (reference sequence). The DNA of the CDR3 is TGTGCCAGCAGCCCAGAACGGGGCAGAGTTAACACTGAAGCTTTCTTT. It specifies CASSPERGRVNTEAFF.